The 10 T cell receptor beta chains below all came from one sample that was sequenced in a study of T cells in Graves' hyperthyroidism and ophthalmopathy. Amplification of TCR beta CDR3 regions was performed using RNA transcripts as template. RT-PCR in the first round (using the HTBI primer set) targeted the TCR CDR3. TCRdb reanalysed the multiplex PCR reads using MiXCR and keeps one entry per CDR3 protein. The sample lists approximately 370,000 distinct CDR3 sequences, 17% occurring once. The sample taken for sequencing was blood. Receptor source: a woman aged 25 to 45 with Graves' hyperthyroidism that later progressed to Graves' ophthalmopathy.

In this sample, this clonotype turned up a few times. The V gene is TRBV6-4, the J gene TRBJ2-3; 9 nucleotides agree with TRBD2. Germline V lookup: CDR1 MRHNA, CDR2 SNTAGT. J was trimmed by 4 bases and V by 6 bases; bases with no gene match: 8. CDR3 length: 15 amino acids. CDR3 amino acids: CASSEGLAGSDTQYF. The CDR3 region has the DNA TGTGCCAGCAGCGAGGGTCTAGCGGGGTCAGATACGCAGTATTTT.

At least ten counts were recorded for this clonotype. The V and J genes are TRBV11-3 and TRBJ2-5; D call uncertain. Trimming stripped 0 bases from V and 5 bases from J, with 7 bases between. CDR3 size: 13 residues. In germline, CDR1 is SGHNT, CDR2 YENEEA. CDR3 sequence: CASSLDLRETQYF. The CDR3 DNA reads as TGTGCCAGCAGCTTAGATCTTCGGGAGACCCAGTACTTC.

This clonotype was detected only a few times. The chain combines TRBV5-6 with TRBJ1-2; 8 bases agree with TRBD1. The CDR3 has 17 residues. J gave up 6 bases and V 4 bases, and 17 bases lay outside the gene matches. Germline assignment: CDR1 SGHDT and CDR2 YYEEEE. In DNA form, the CDR3 reads TGTGCCAGCAGCGAAGGAGGATACAGGGGGGGCCGAGATGGCTACACCTTC. Encoded protein: CASSEGGYRGGRDGYTF.

This clonotype has at least ten counts. This chain links TRBV5-5 with TRBJ1-5; unclear D gene. V was cut by 3 bases and J by 4 bases, with 14 bases left in between. Germline assignment: CDR1 SGHKS and CDR2 YYEKEE (reference sequence). This CDR3 contains 15 residues. Here the CDR3 reads CASSSGPPGNQPQHF. Written as DNA, the CDR3 is TGTGCCAGCAGCTCCGGACCACCGGGGAATCAGCCCCAGCATTTT.

This clonotype was detected only a few times. The chain combines TRBV20-1 with TRBJ1-4; a weak D match, TRBD1 (5 bases). The CDR3 runs 13 residues. Germline lookup yields CDR1 DFQATT and CDR2 SNEGSKA (reference sequence). V lost 5 bases to trimming and J lost 4 bases, with 11 bases between them. Here the CDR3 reads CSARMGGNEKLFF. The CDR3 bases are TGCAGTGCTCGCATGGGGGGTAATGAAAAACTGTTTTTT.

Worth noting for this clonotype: It may be a read error: a sequence one base away is much more abundant. The gene calls are TRBV12-3 or TRBV12-4 and TRBJ2-7, with D unclear. The CDR3 has 13 amino acids. The germline V and J ends were trimmed by 8 bases and 0 bases, with 11 bases remaining between them. CDR3: CASRLGLSYEQYF. CDR3 in DNA: TGTGCCAGCCGTCTTGGGCTCTCCTACGAGCAGTACTTC.

The chain joins TRBV11-1 to TRBJ2-1, with 7 bases identical to TRBD1. This CDR3 has 12 residues. Trimming removed 7 bases from V and 8 bases from J; junction bases left unmatched: 5. The germline gives CDR1 SGHAT, CDR2 FQDESV (reference sequence). CDR3 sequence: CASNLQGDEQFF. CDR3 nucleotides: TGTGCCAGCAACCTCCAGGGGGATGAGCAGTTCTTC.

This clonotype occurred many times. The CDR3 here is CASSSGQLQETQYF. In DNA form, the CDR3 reads TGTGCCAGCAGTTCGGGACAGCTCCAAGAGACCCAGTACTTC. This rearrangement joins TRBV6-2 or TRBV6-3 to TRBJ2-5, with TRBD1 matching over 7 bases. CDR1 and CDR2 from the germline V gene are MNHEY and SVGEGT. Trimming at V came to 4 bases and at J to 1 base, leaving 3 bases not matched to a gene. The CDR3 contains 14 residues.

Only a few counts were recorded for this clonotype. The rearrangement joins TRBV5-5 to TRBJ2-6; D call uncertain. Trimming pared 4 bases from V and 0 bases from J, leaving 20 bases between. Germline V gives CDR1 SGHKS, CDR2 YYEKEE (reference sequence). This CDR3 comprises 19 residues. The CDR3 region has the DNA TGTGCCAGCAGCAAACGACCCTCCGATGTTGCCTCTGGGGCCAACGTCCTGACTTTC. This sequence encodes CASSKRPSDVASGANVLTF.

The V call is TRBV28, the J call TRBJ2-2, with D maybe TRBD1 (5 bases). Per germline, CDR1 MDHEN and CDR2 SYDVKM. CDR3 length: 16 residues. V lost 7 bases to trimming and J lost 4 bases, with 19 bases between them. CDR3 bases: TGTGCCAGCACCCGTGGTGGGGCGGAAAGCACCGGGGAGCTGTTTTTT. It yields the protein CASTRGGAESTGELFF. Variable domain in full (rest from reference TRBV28 and TRBJ2-2): DVKVTQSSRYLVKRTGEKVFLECVQDMDHENMFWYRQDPGLGLRLIYFSYDVKMKEKGDIPEGYSVSREKKERFSLILESASTNQTSMYLCASTRGGAESTGELFFGEGSRLTVL.